The present T cell receptor beta chain was sequenced within a study of blood T cell repertoires in COVID-19. This CDR3 has 10 residues. In germline, CDR1 is DFQATT, CDR2 SNEGSKA (reference sequence). V was trimmed by 3 bases and J by 16 bases, leaving 10 bases between them. Measured with immunoSEQ multiplex PCR; TCRdb has only the in-frame clones, and not every one. The sample includes over 120,000 clones, about 80% of them seen just once. Sequencing was done on a sample of peripheral blood. The clonotype comes from a human donor in a cohort sampled during active COVID-19. The chain uses TRBV20-1 and TRBJ1-6; tentative D call: TRBD1 (6 bases). CDR3 region: CSASSQGLHF. The CDR3 DNA reads TGCAGTGCTAGTAGTCAGGGGCTCCACTTT.